These 28 T cell receptor beta chains share one sample of origin, sequenced in a study of tumour-infiltrating T cells in Burkitt lymphoma. Sequenced by immunoSEQ multiplex PCR; TCRdb stores in-frame clones only, minus some. The data contain about 14,000 clones, 30% of them singletons. Source material: tumor tissue. The receptors derive from a human donor with diffuse large B-cell lymphoma.

The chain uses TRBV1 and TRBJ2-7; the table assigns TRBD1, which was not confirmed against the DNA. TRBV1 corresponds to a pseudogene. CDR3 length equals 12 residues. As DNA, the CDR3 is TGCACCAGCAGCCGGGACACCCATGGGCAGTACTTC. Protein: CTSSRDTHGQYF.

The rearrangement joins TRBV9 to TRBJ2-1; 7 nucleotides align to TRBD2. This CDR3 comprises 14 residues. Germline V lookup: CDR1 SGDLS, CDR2 YYNGEE. After removal of 2 bases from V and 9 bases from J, the junction contained 8 bases not matched to a gene. The CDR3 coding sequence is TGTGCCAGCAGCGTCCCAACTGGGGAGGGTGAGCAGTTCTTC. Translation: CASSVPTGEGEQFF.

The chain recombines TRBV7-2 with TRBJ2-7, with 7 bases aligning to TRBD1. The V and J ends lost 1 base and 3 bases, in that order; junction bases with no gene match: 6. This CDR3 comprises 15 residues. Per germline, CDR1 SGHTA and CDR2 FQGNSA. This CDR3 reads CASSLGWTGLYEQYF. The CDR3 coding sequence is TGTGCCAGCAGCTTAGGTTGGACAGGACTCTACGAGCAGTACTTC.

The J gene is TRBJ2-7, the V gene TRBV28; 9 positions agree with TRBD2. V dropped 8 bases and J dropped 6; count of bases not matched to a gene: 11. This CDR3 spans 14 amino acids. Germline V gene data show CDR1 as MDHEN and CDR2 as SYDVKM. Here the CDR3 reads CASQNSGSSFEQYF. The CDR3 region has the DNA TGTGCCAGCCAAAATAGCGGGAGTAGTTTCGAGCAGTACTTC.

The gene calls are TRBV7-8 and TRBJ2-1; no reliable D call. Germline CDR1 SGHVS, CDR2 FQNEAQ. The CDR3 length is 12 residues. V gave up 3 bases and J gave up 5 bases, with 5 bases separating them. In DNA, the CDR3 is TGTGCCAGCAGCTTCATAGACAATGAGCAGTTCTTC. As protein: CASSFIDNEQFF.

This chain uses TRBV6-6 with TRBJ2-7; 9 bases match TRBD2. CDR1 and CDR2 from the germline V gene are MNHNY and SVGAGI (reference sequence). The length of the CDR3 is 14 residues. After removal of 2 bases from V and 4 bases from J, the junction contained 3 bases not matched to a gene. CDR3 residues: CASSYASGNYEQYF. The CDR3 nucleotides are TGTGCCAGCAGTTACGCTAGCGGGAATTACGAGCAGTACTTC.

The rearrangement uses TRBV18 and TRBJ1-1; D may be TRBD1 (5 bases). This CDR3 contains 14 residues. Trimming cost V 3 bases and J 2 bases, with 10 bases left between them. CDR1 and CDR2 from the germline V gene are KGHSH and LQKENI. The CDR3 DNA reads as TGTGCCAGCTCACCCGGGGGGTTAAACACTGAAGCTTTCTTT. Amino acids: CASSPGGLNTEAFF.

The CDR3 DNA follows: TGTGCCAGCAGCGTAGAGGGGGGGCCTGGGGCCAACGTCCTGACTTTC. Translation gives CASSVEGGPGANVLTF. The J gene is TRBJ2-6, the V gene TRBV9; D is possibly TRBD2 (7 bases). V was clipped by 0 bases and J by 2 bases, with 9 bases between them. From germline, CDR1 is SGDLS and CDR2 YYNGEE. The CDR3 is 16 residues long.

The gene calls are TRBV29-1 and TRBJ2-5; D is possibly TRBD1 (6 bases). The CDR3 is 10 amino acids. Germline V gene data show CDR1 as SQVTM and CDR2 as ANQGSEA. V was shortened by 6 bases and J by 8 bases, with 10 bases between the two germline ends. The CDR3 sequence: CSVQGGTQYF. The CDR3 coding sequence is TGCAGCGTCCAAGGGGGTACCCAGTACTTC.

J is TRBJ1-5 and V is TRBV28, with a tentative D call TRBD1 (5 bases). V lost 2 bases to trimming and J lost 6 bases, with 11 bases between them. The CDR3 has 14 residues. Germline values: CDR1 MDHEN, CDR2 SYDVKM. The CDR3 sequence is CASSLIQVSQPQHF. CDR3 in DNA: TGTGCCAGCAGTTTAATACAGGTTAGTCAGCCCCAGCATTTT. The full variable domain, its missing parts supplied by reference TRBV28 and TRBJ1-5, is DVKVTQSSRYLVKRTGEKVFLECVQDMDHENMFWYRQDPGLGLRLIYFSYDVKMKEKGDIPEGYSVSREKKERFSLILESASTNQTSMYLCASSLIQVSQPQHFGDGTRLSIL.

The V call is TRBV29-1, the J call TRBJ1-5, with D possibly matching TRBD1 (5 bases). The CDR3 runs 13 residues. CDR1 and CDR2 (germline): SQVTM, ANQGSEA. Trimming took off 4 bases at V and 3 bases at J, with 10 bases between the two ends. The CDR3 nucleotides read TGCAGCGTTGTCAGGGACCCCAATCAGCCCCAGCATTTT. Translation: CSVVRDPNQPQHF.

The chain links TRBV7-9 to TRBJ2-7; weak D call: TRBD2 (6 bases). The CDR3 loop spans 13 amino acids. CDR1 and CDR2 (germline): SEHNR, FQNEAQ (reference sequence). V lost 5 bases and J 5 bases, leaving 13 bases between the germline ends. The CDR3 region has the DNA TGTGCCAGCAGCCATAGACTAGATCACGAGCAGTACTTC. It specifies CASSHRLDHEQYF.

This chain uses TRBV19 with TRBJ1-2; D is possibly TRBD1 (5 bases). In germline, CDR1 is LNHDA, CDR2 SQIVND (reference sequence). Trimming took off 4 bases at V and 4 bases at J, with 13 bases between the two ends. There are 14 residues in the CDR3. CDR3 nucleotides: TGTGCCAGTAGTACCCGGGACGGCGGCTATGGCTACACCTTC. Translation gives CASSTRDGGYGYTF.

This chain links TRBV5-4 with TRBJ2-3; D perhaps matches TRBD1 (6 bases). The CDR3 runs 13 residues. V gave up 4 bases and J gave up 2 bases, with 8 bases separating them. Germline V gene data show CDR1 as SGHNT and CDR2 as YYREEE (reference sequence). CDR3 residues: CASSDRPTDTQYF. DNA of the CDR3: TGTGCCAGCAGCGACAGGCCCACAGATACGCAGTATTTT.

The J gene is TRBJ2-7, the V gene TRBV14; D gene ambiguous. Trimming stripped 1 base from V and 3 bases from J, with 13 bases between. Germline-derived CDR1 and CDR2 are SGHDN and FVKESK. The CDR3 covers 15 residues. CDR3 nucleotide sequence: TGTGCCAGCAGCCAAGGGACGGAAAGAGGCTACGAGCAGTACTTC. As protein: CASSQGTERGYEQYF.

This chain joins TRBV19 and TRBJ1-5; TRBD1 agrees at 7 bases. V was pared by 10 bases and J by 3 bases, with 9 bases of the junction left unmatched. Germline CDR1 and CDR2: LNHDA and SQIVND (reference sequence). The CDR3 has 14 amino acids. CDR3 residues: CATSDRANNQPQHF. CDR3 DNA sequence: TGTGCCACCTCCGACAGGGCGAACAATCAGCCCCAGCATTTT.

This clone showed up just a few times. The chain is built from TRBV6-1 and TRBJ2-5, with D unclear. The V gene lost 0 bases and the J gene lost 2 bases, with 10 bases spanning the gap. The CDR3 totals 15 residues. Germline V CDR1 and CDR2: MNHNS, SASEGT. CDR3 DNA sequence: TGTGCCAGCAGTGAAGCGCCGGGCAGACAAGAGACCCAGTACTTC. Translation gives CASSEAPGRQETQYF.

V usage is TRBV2 and J usage is TRBJ2-1; 9 nucleotides align to TRBD2. Per germline, CDR1 SNHLY and CDR2 FYNNEI. The CDR3 runs to 15 residues. V shed 4 bases, J shed 3 bases, and the junction held 4 bases outside the gene matches. The CDR3 reads CASSGPSGDYNEQFF. The CDR3 region has the DNA TGTGCCAGCAGTGGGCCTAGCGGGGACTACAATGAGCAGTTCTTC.

This clone was detected a few times. The V gene is TRBV5-8, the J gene TRBJ2-2; D is perhaps TRBD1 (6 bases). Germline values: CDR1 SGHTS, CDR2 YDEGEE. The CDR3 has 15 amino acids. Trimming took 2 bases from V and 5 from J, leaving 13 bases between them. The CDR3 DNA reads as TGTGCCAGCAGCTTAATACAGGGCGTGACCGGGGAGCTGTTTTTT. Amino acid sequence: CASSLIQGVTGELFF.

This clone has a handful of counts. CDR3 sequence (DNA): TGTGCCAGTAGTCGGGGGGGCACAGATACGCAGTATTTT. It is translated as CASSRGGTDTQYF. This chain connects TRBV19 to TRBJ2-3; 7 nucleotides align to TRBD2. This CDR3 is built from 13 residues. The junction had 0 bases not matched to a gene; V was cut back by 5 bases and J by 1 base. Germline V gene sequence: CDR1 LNHDA, CDR2 SQIVND (reference sequence).

The chain uses TRBV9 and TRBJ2-1; 9 bases match TRBD2. The ends lost 0 bases at V and 5 bases at J; junction bases unmatched: 6. The germline CDR1 and CDR2 sequences are SGDLS and YYNGEE. CDR3 size: 16 residues. CDR3 in DNA: TGTGCCAGCAGCGTAGAAGGCGGGAGGGGCCACAATGAGCAGTTCTTC. Amino acids: CASSVEGGRGHNEQFF. The full variable domain, with the rest looked up from reference TRBV9 and TRBJ2-1, is DSGVTQTPKHLITATGQRVTLRCSPRSGDLSVYWYQQSLDQGLQFLIQYYNGEERAKGNILERFSAQQFPDLHSELNLSSLELGDSALYFCASSVEGGRGHNEQFFGPGTRLTVL.

There are a few counts of this clone. This sequence joins TRBV9 and TRBJ2-3, with 10 bases identical to TRBD2. Unmatched junction bases numbered 9, after V lost 2 bases and J lost 0 bases. The CDR3 sequence is 18 residues long. Germline assignment: CDR1 SGDLS and CDR2 YYNGEE. The CDR3 DNA is TGTGCCAGCAGCGTCCCAACCGGACTAGCGGAAAGCACAGATACGCAGTATTTT. It is translated as CASSVPTGLAESTDTQYF.

This CDR3 reads CASSLVQRAKSYEQYF. CDR3 nucleotides: TGCGCCAGCAGCTTGGTTCAGCGGGCAAAATCCTACGAGCAGTACTTC. The rearrangement uses TRBV5-1 and TRBJ2-7; D is perhaps TRBD2 (6 bases). V lost 0 bases and J 1 base, leaving 14 bases between the germline ends. This CDR3 is 16 amino acids long. From germline, CDR1 is SGHRS and CDR2 YFSETQ.

This clone was detected only a few times. The rearrangement links TRBV6-6 to TRBJ2-7; D unclear. The CDR3 is made up of 12 amino acids. With 4 bases removed from V and 3 bases from J, the gap between germline ends came to 7 bases. The germline V gene has CDR1 MNHNY and CDR2 SVGAGI (reference sequence). The CDR3 reads CASSFDIYEQYF. The CDR3 nucleotides are TGTGCCAGCAGTTTCGACATCTACGAGCAGTACTTC.

The chain couples TRBV5-1 to TRBJ1-2; no clear D. The CDR3 extends over 13 amino acids. Per germline, CDR1 SGHRS and CDR2 YFSETQ. V lost 0 bases to trimming and J lost 4 bases, with 7 bases between them. The CDR3 nucleotides read TGCGCCAGCAGCTTGGTGGACGGCTATGGCTACACCTTC. Amino acids: CASSLVDGYGYTF.

This clone was counted only a few times. The chain employs TRBV9 and TRBJ1-5; D is ambiguous. Trimming removed 2 bases at V and 0 bases at J, with 9 bases between. The CDR3 has 15 residues. Germline-derived CDR1 and CDR2 are SGDLS and YYNGEE. This CDR3 reads CASSVGGNSNQPQHF. DNA of the CDR3: TGTGCCAGCAGCGTGGGTGGTAATAGCAATCAGCCCCAGCATTTT.

The rearrangement joins TRBV30 to TRBJ1-1; D is unclear. The CDR3 spans 12 residues. Trimming removed 4 bases from V and 1 base from J, with 7 bases in between. In germline, CDR1 is GTSNPN, CDR2 SVGIG (reference sequence). The CDR3 reads CAWTSGNTEAFF. The CDR3 DNA follows: TGTGCCTGGACGAGCGGGAACACTGAAGCTTTCTTT.

This clone was seen a few times. The chain is built from TRBV6-6 and TRBJ1-4; no reliable D call. Germline CDR1 MNHNY, CDR2 SVGAGI (reference sequence). This CDR3 has 12 amino acids. Between the trimmed V and J ends, which lost 10 bases and 8 bases, there was a span of 14 bases. The CDR3 region is CATGEEPEKLFF. The CDR3 DNA reads as TGTGCCACGGGAGAGGAGCCAGAAAAACTGTTTTTT.